The clone carrying this T cell receptor delta chain showed up just a few times. Its specificity is unknown. TCRdb records a much larger clone's protein for this DNA, with a difference at residue 5 that likely arises from a read error; the protein given is the translation of the DNA. The CDR3 is 16 amino acids. Germline V lookup: CDR1 TSWWSYY, CDR2 QGS. Trimming took 4 bases from V and 4 from J, leaving 19 bases between them. Flow sorting of PBMC yielded separate Vgamma9/Vdelta2+ and Vdelta2-negative gammadelta T cell populations for bulk repertoire analysis. This entry comes from a study of γδ T cells in repeated Plasmodium falciparum infection. Points from the study as a whole: Compared with Australian children, Malian Vdelta2-negative repertoires seemed more clonal, less diverse, less shared. Vdelta2-negative gammadelta repertoires, largely Vdelta1+, seemingly showed infection-driven waves of new clonal selection.

Both TRG and TRD chains were sequenced from each sorted sample. TCRdb reanalysed the multiplex PCR reads via CATT. The sample has 75,000 to 100,000 delta-chain clones; 1.4% are singletons. This TCR derives from a pool of human donors (malaria-infected and uninfected, not separated). The sequenced sample was gamma-delta T cells from blood. The rearrangement links TRDV1 to TRDJ1, with D unclear. DNA of the CDR3: TGTGCTCTTGGGGGCCCACCCAACTTTAATGGCGATAAACTCATCTTT. This gives the protein CALGGPPNFNGDKLIF.